This T cell receptor (beta chain) was profiled in a study of human T cells and chemical hapten exposure. About the research overall: There were per-sample TCR yield variations, arising mainly from small pooled library volume differences. Study outcomes and limitations: Sensitization with DPC brought no change to TCRs above 1 in 1000 in frequency.

Individual cDNA molecules had unique molecular identifiers attached to them by the library. TCRdb itself ran the RACE reads through MiXCR, one entry per CDR3 protein. Counted here are tens of thousands of distinct CDR3 sequences, 5.5% occurring once; the ten biggest clones make up 9.5% to 15%. Stated time point: healthy volunteer bleed at 6 weeks. Total RNA was isolated from unfractionated whole blood. The CDR3 loop spans 13 amino acids. The germline CDR1 and CDR2 sequences are MDHEN and SYDVKM. Between the trimmed V and J ends, which lost 2 bases and 8 bases, there was a span of 10 bases. Ten or more counts support this clonotype. The antigen is unknown.

This chain joins TRBV28 and TRBJ2-4; D gene uncertain. The sequencing input was whole blood. The source of this sequence is a human donor in good health. Some clones in this sample may be carry-over from other donors' samples. CDR3 coding DNA: TGTGCCAGCAGTTTAGCGCCACCTGACATTCAGTACTTC. It codes for CASSLAPPDIQYF.